Sequencing of this T cell receptor beta chain was carried out in a study of shared clonotypes between healthy human individuals (dated by TCRdb to the early 2020s). The study in broad terms: The cohort included a few men and a couple of women between 18 and 49 years of age. For each donor, three plates each were used for CD4 naive and CD4 memory, two plates were used for CD8 naive, and one plate was used for CD8 memory. The study deeply sequenced blood TCR repertoires of several healthy adults to estimate repertoire size and the extent of clonotype sharing between individuals. To increase sequencing depth and limit assay-specific biases, TCR repertoire library preparation and sequencing were carried out by different laboratories using diverse techniques. Leukapheresis yielded between about 0.85 and 10 billion PBMCs per donor. Overall study outcomes, separate from this receptor: Pairwise subsampling indicated that sequencing depth was expected to affect the degree of clonotype sharing among donors. Higher generation probabilities were observed for clonotypes shared by all four sorted-subset donors than for non-shared clonotypes. Even with the large sequencing depth, rarefaction of the sorted-subset datasets indicated that sequencing was incomplete. Because the study included a small number of donors, the genetic and exposure-history diversity represented was limited. Sampling was restricted to blood, and TCR repertoires in tissues likely differ from the TCR repertoires found in blood. Estimated clonotype richness was generally larger for naive than for memory subsets. Across a few donors, approximately 4.9% of naive CD4, 3% to 3.5% of naive CD8, roughly 2.2% of memory CD4, and approximately 0.4% of memory CD8 clonotypes were shared.

As to this clone: Its cognate antigen has yet to be identified. It has no much larger one-base neighbor in the sample; base qualities were not kept.

CD8 naive samples were obtained by positive selection for CCR7 among CD45RO-negative cells, yielding a CD45RA+CCR7+ population from which TemRA cells were excluded. Healthy HIV-negative adults with no recently reported acute infections or vaccinations were included as donors. Every donor was a Caucasian adult living in Nashville, Tennessee, USA. Blood was collected by leukapheresis, and PBMCs were isolated by Ficoll-Histopaque density gradient centrifugation and then cryopreserved in liquid nitrogen vapor phase. Analytical flow cytometry was used to check the purity and quantity of each magnetically sorted T cell population. Genomic DNA was isolated from every sorted fraction and measured by UV absorbance on a Nanodrop 2000c. Using the deep immunoSEQ assay, multiplex PCR amplified TCR CDR3 regions from genomic DNA. For each cell subset, the extracted genomic DNA was distributed evenly across all wells of several immunoSEQ 96-well plates, and each plate served as one replicate. For sorted subsets, around 0.2 ug of genomic DNA, equivalent to tens of thousands of T cell genomes, went into each replicate PCR. Purified libraries were measured with a Qubit 3.0 fluorometer, size-checked on a Bioanalyzer 2100, and measured again with the KAPA Library Quantification kit. A separate single-read 150-cycle Illumina NextSeq 550 flow cell was used to sequence each immunoSEQ 96-well plate. The source study handled its data this way. The immunoSEQ output contained only junctional sequences without quality scores, so filtering could not match that applied to full-length reads. To assign V/J genes and CDR3, sequences were annotated against IMGT germline references using PyIR, a Python wrapper for IgBLAST v1.9. Reads were filtered out if the reads had weak V/J assignments (E-value above 1e-6), no CDR3, stop codons, out-of-frame junctions, or ambiguous translated residues. A V3J clonotype was defined by an identical inferred V gene, J gene, and CDR3 amino acid sequence. Percentage overlap between repertoires was computed as shared unique clonotypes divided by the size of the smaller repertoire. Repertoire richness was assessed with RTK rarefaction, the Chao1 estimator, and Recon v2.1 estimates of unobserved clonotypes. Generation probabilities for all TCRbeta clonotypes obtained by the gDNA method from four donors were computed using OLGA. TCRdb obtained this table from immuneACCESS and retained in-frame rearrangements with V and J assigned. These tables miss some clones; where compared with another copy, unresolved V genes account for less than half of the shortfall, and the remainder is unexplained. The V and J calls and clone size were taken over from that table, and D and trimming were inferred from the DNA. Counted in this sample were about 2.1 million clones; about 93% of them appeared once. Of the sample, about 1.7% is held by the ten largest clones.

CDR1 and CDR2, looked up from the germline V gene, are SQVTM and ANQGSEA. The CDR3 holds 13 amino acids from the cysteine to the phenylalanine. Only the CDR3 portion is preserved as DNA: 39 bases, with reading frame beginning at the first base. V was cut back by 8 bases and J by 3 bases, leaving a gap of 17 bases between them. The chain joins TRBV29-1 to TRBJ2-7; the D assignment is uncertain and may be TRBD1 or TRBD2, with 5 bases supporting each. Material for sequencing was naive CD8+ T cells from PBMCs. Sample cell subset or site, as interpreted from the label and publication: CD45RA+CCR7+. This TCR was recovered from a man between 18 and 35 years old in good health. Some clones in this sample may be carry-over from other donors' samples. The DNA sequence reads TGCAGCTTCTCCGGGACCCTTTACTACGAGCAGTACTTC. Its protein product is CSFSGTLYYEQYF.